Following are 31 T cell receptor beta chains from one sample sequenced in a study of shared clonotypes between healthy human individuals. The data were produced by immunoSEQ multiplex PCR, yet TCRdb's version contains in-frame clones alone and is incomplete. The sample consists of roughly 500,000 clones, approximately 82% of them appearing once. Sequencing was carried out using PBMCs. All receptors derive from a woman between 40 and 55 years old in good health. Some clones in this sample may be carry-over from other donors' samples.

This clone was seen a handful of times. The rearrangement links TRBV30 to TRBJ1-4; 7 bases are a match to TRBD1. This CDR3 contains 16 residues. J lost 10 bases, V lost 2 bases, and 16 bases had no gene match. Germline values: CDR1 GTSNPN, CDR2 SVGIG (reference sequence). In DNA, the CDR3 is TGTGCCTGGAGTCCAGGACAGGCCCTCGCGGGTGGAAAACTGTTTTTT. It specifies CAWSPGQALAGGKLFF.

The rearrangement links TRBV27 to TRBJ1-2; the D gene is possibly TRBD1 (5 bases). Germline CDR1 reads MNHEY; CDR2 reads SMNVEV (reference sequence). Between the trimmed V and J ends, which lost 5 bases and 7 bases, there was a span of 11 bases. This CDR3 contains 12 residues. For the CDR3, the DNA is TGTGCCAGCAGTACATCAGGGTCTGGCTACACCTTC. Encoded protein: CASSTSGSGYTF.

A single count supports this clone. The rearrangement joins TRBV29-1 to TRBJ2-3; D unclear. Per the germline V gene, CDR1 is SQVTM and CDR2 is ANQGSEA. Trimming removed 6 bases from V and 1 base from J, with 14 bases in between. There are 14 residues in the CDR3. In nucleotides, the CDR3 is TGCAGCGTCACCACCAAGGTGGGCACAGATACGCAGTATTTT. The encoded protein is CSVTTKVGTDTQYF.

This clone was recorded only once. The rearrangement uses TRBV19 and TRBJ2-1; the D is unclear. Germline loops: CDR1 LNHDA, CDR2 SQIVND (reference sequence). CDR3 length: 14 residues. V shed 1 base and J shed 7 bases, with 11 bases lying between them. The CDR3 reads CASSIGGLRNEQFF. The CDR3 nucleotides read TGTGCCAGTAGTATAGGGGGATTAAGGAATGAGCAGTTCTTC.

The chain links TRBV18 to TRBJ1-1, with D unclear. Trimming cost V 0 bases and J 5 bases, with 10 bases left between them. The CDR3 length is 14 residues. Looked up from germline, CDR1 is KGHSH and CDR2 is LQKENI. CDR3: CASSPPGSRTEAFF. CDR3 in DNA: TGTGCCAGCTCACCACCGGGAAGCCGGACTGAAGCTTTCTTT.

The chain couples TRBV7-2 to TRBJ2-3; D is possibly TRBD2 (5 bases). CDR3 length: 15 amino acids. Trimming stripped 5 bases from V and 4 bases from J, with 16 bases between. In germline, CDR1 is SGHTA, CDR2 FQGNSA. CDR3 nucleotides: TGTGCCAGCAGCCTCACTAGTTGGAGGCCAGATACGCAGTATTTT. It translates to CASSLTSWRPDTQYF.

Points on this clone: Other DNA sequences from this sample encode an identical CDR3 as well. The rearrangement uses TRBV5-1 and TRBJ2-1; D gene ambiguous. V lost 0 bases and J lost 4, with 5 bases in between. Per the germline V gene, CDR1 is SGHRS and CDR2 is YFSETQ. The length of the CDR3 is 13 residues. The chain's CDR3 is CASSLVGYNEQFF. CDR3 sequence (DNA): TGCGCCAGCAGCTTGGTAGGATACAATGAGCAGTTCTTC.

The chain combines TRBV5-1 with TRBJ2-7; D is perhaps TRBD2 (6 bases). CDR3 length equals 16 residues. V was shortened by 1 base and J by 5 bases, with 19 bases between the two germline ends. Germline loops: CDR1 SGHRS, CDR2 YFSETQ. The CDR3 sequence is CASSLMGAGSRDEQYF. DNA for the CDR3: TGCGCCAGCAGCTTGATGGGTGCGGGATCCCGTGACGAGCAGTACTTC.

This clone was counted a few times. This chain uses TRBV6-1 with TRBJ1-4; TRBD1 matches 7 bases. The CDR3 consists of 15 residues. V shed 3 bases, J shed 7 bases, and the junction held 8 bases outside the gene matches. Germline CDR1 is MNHNS and CDR2 is SASEGT. The DNA of the CDR3 is TGTGCCAGCAGTGAGGCCGCAGGGGGTGGTGAAAAACTGTTTTTT. This translates into CASSEAAGGGEKLFF.

V usage is TRBV7-9 and J usage is TRBJ2-2, with D perhaps TRBD1 (5 bases). With 3 bases removed from V and 2 bases from J, the gap between germline ends came to 7 bases. The length of the CDR3 is 14 residues. Per the germline V gene, CDR1 is SEHNR and CDR2 is FQNEAQ (reference sequence). This CDR3 reads CASSFDSNTGELFF. CDR3 nucleotide sequence: TGTGCCAGCAGCTTCGACAGTAACACCGGGGAGCTGTTTTTT.

The chain couples TRBV15 to TRBJ2-1; no reliable D call. Looked up from germline, CDR1 is LNHNV and CDR2 is YYDKDF (reference sequence). V lost 0 bases to trimming and J lost 14 bases, with 20 bases between them. CDR3 length: 15 residues. The DNA for the CDR3 is TGTGCCACCAGCAGAGATCGGGCGGAAATAGCAGTAGAGTTCTTC. Translation: CATSRDRAEIAVEFF.

This sequence joins TRBV28 and TRBJ2-5, with D hard to call. This CDR3 spans 11 amino acids. V lost 6 bases and J lost 1, with 3 bases in between. Germline CDR1 is MDHEN and CDR2 is SYDVKM. Here the CDR3 reads CASSIQETQYF. CDR3 nucleotide sequence: TGTGCCAGCAGCATCCAAGAGACCCAGTACTTC.

V usage is TRBV27 and J usage is TRBJ2-7; 7 bases align to TRBD2. CDR3 size: 15 residues. The junction had 12 bases not matched to a gene; V was cut back by 1 base and J by 9 bases. Germline V lookup: CDR1 MNHEY, CDR2 SMNVEV (reference sequence). In DNA, the CDR3 is TGTGCCAGCAGTTTATTCGAGGGAGGGGTTTCTACGCAGTACTTC. Translated, it gives CASSLFEGGVSTQYF.

The J gene is TRBJ2-5, the V gene TRBV2, with a weak D call TRBD1 (6 bases). The DNA end is more similar to TRBJ2-7, so the J call may be wrong. The V gene's germline CDR1 is SNHLY and CDR2 FYNNEI. CDR3 length: 15 amino acids. The chain's CDR3 is CASSVPLRGHYEQYF. The CDR3 DNA sequence: TGTGCCAGCAGTGTCCCCCTGAGGGGACACTACGAGCAGTACTTC.

V gene TRBV15 combines with J gene TRBJ2-2; D possibly corresponds to TRBD1 (5 bases). The CDR3 is 16 amino acids. Per germline, CDR1 LNHNV and CDR2 YYDKDF (reference sequence). Trimming cost V 0 bases and J 6 bases, with 14 bases left between them. The CDR3 loop is CATSRDRGSLAGELFF. The CDR3 nucleotides are TGTGCCACCAGCAGAGATAGGGGCAGTTTGGCCGGGGAGCTGTTTTTT.

This clone was counted once. The chain carries TRBV10-3 and TRBJ1-5; 8 positions agree with TRBD1. The CDR3 loop spans 15 amino acids. Germline CDR1 ENHRY, CDR2 SYGVKD. Germline trimming cut 8 bases from V and 6 bases from J; bases unmatched to any gene: 12. The CDR3 is CAISKGQGVGQPQHF. In DNA form, the CDR3 reads TGTGCCATCTCCAAAGGACAGGGAGTAGGTCAGCCCCAGCATTTT.

This chain joins TRBV30 and TRBJ1-2; D unclear. V gave up 0 bases and J gave up 7 bases, with 9 bases separating them. Per germline, CDR1 GTSNPN and CDR2 SVGIG (reference sequence). The CDR3 covers 12 residues. The CDR3 DNA follows: TGTGCCTGGAGTGTAGGGAGCTCTGGCTACACCTTC. Its translation is CAWSVGSSGYTF.

The CDR3 protein is CASSSRASGSEQFF. Written as DNA, the CDR3 is TGTGCCAGCAGCTCCCGGGCTAGCGGGAGTGAGCAGTTCTTC. The chain combines TRBV5-4 with TRBJ2-1, with 10 bases lining up with TRBD2. Trimming took 3 bases from V and 9 from J; bases not matched to a gene: 6. The CDR3 extends over 14 amino acids. The germline V gene encodes CDR1 SGHNT and CDR2 YYREEE (reference sequence).

The rearrangement links TRBV5-1 to TRBJ2-1, with 8 bases that match TRBD2. CDR3 length: 13 amino acids. V was pared by 3 bases and J by 9 bases, with 5 bases of the junction left unmatched. Per germline, CDR1 SGHRS and CDR2 YFSETQ. The CDR3 DNA sequence: TGCGCCAGCAGCTCCACTAGCGGCGGTGAGCAGTTCTTC. Encoded protein: CASSSTSGGEQFF.

V and J are TRBV4-3 and TRBJ1-1; the D is unclear. This CDR3 region has 14 residues. V was pared by 0 bases and J by 2 bases, with 7 bases between. Per germline, CDR1 LGHNA and CDR2 YSLEER. CDR3 DNA sequence: TGCGCCAGCAGCCAAGATGGCCATAACACTGAAGCTTTCTTT. As protein: CASSQDGHNTEAFF.

The chain combines TRBV4-2 with TRBJ2-2, with 8 nucleotides matching TRBD2. Germline assignment: CDR1 LGHNA and CDR2 YNFKEQ. The CDR3 spans 19 residues. The V gene end was trimmed by 0 bases and the J gene end by 4 bases; junction bases not matched to a gene: 13. CDR3 sequence: CASSQDKLAGGHFTGELFF. CDR3 nucleotide sequence: TGTGCCAGCAGCCAAGATAAGCTGGCGGGAGGACACTTCACCGGGGAGCTGTTTTTT.

A remark on this clone: Other DNA sequences in this specimen translate into the identical CDR3. The J gene is TRBJ2-1, the V gene TRBV5-1, with 12 bases fitting TRBD2. The CDR3 contains 16 residues. Germline V gives CDR1 SGHRS, CDR2 YFSETQ. V gave up 1 base and J gave up 1 base; unmatched junction bases: 0. This CDR3 is CASSLTSGRSYNEQFF. In DNA form, the CDR3 reads TGCGCCAGCAGCTTGACTAGCGGGAGGTCCTACAATGAGCAGTTCTTC.

The chain is built from TRBV5-4 and TRBJ2-5; D might be TRBD2 (5 bases). The CDR3 length is 15 residues. V gave up 4 bases and J gave up 2 bases, with 15 bases separating them. Germline V gives CDR1 SGHNT, CDR2 YYREEE (reference sequence). The DNA for the CDR3 is TGTGCCAGCAGCCGGCGGGCCAGGTCACAAGAGACCCAGTACTTC. It is translated as CASSRRARSQETQYF.

The chain links TRBV4-3 to TRBJ2-1; TRBD1 aligns across 11 bases. V shed 0 bases and J 14 bases; nucleotides not matched to a gene: 3. Germline V gene data show CDR1 as LGHNA and CDR2 as YSLEER. The CDR3 loop spans 13 amino acids. The CDR3 loop reads CASSQDRDRGKFF. CDR3 nucleotides: TGCGCCAGCAGCCAAGATCGGGACAGGGGGAAGTTCTTC.

The CDR3 spells CASSIRLAETQYF. In DNA, the CDR3 is TGTGCCAGCAGCATCCGACTAGCTGAGACCCAGTACTTC. The V call is TRBV9, the J call TRBJ2-5; 7 bases match TRBD2. The CDR3 consists of 13 residues. CDR1 is SGDLS, CDR2 YYNGEE, per germline. V gave up 4 bases and J gave up 5 bases; unmatched junction bases: 5.

The V call is TRBV13, the J call TRBJ2-1; TRBD1 might be the D (6 bases). Germline assignment: CDR1 PRHDT and CDR2 FYEKMQ (reference sequence). The CDR3 length is 15 residues. V was clipped by 4 bases and J by 4 bases, with 14 bases between them. For the CDR3, the DNA is TGTGCCAGCAGCTCAGGGACAAATCTTTACAATGAGCAGTTCTTC. Translated, it gives CASSSGTNLYNEQFF.

In its sample, this clone was seen once. With a much larger clone just one base away, this may be a read error. At the DNA level, this CDR3 is encoded by other sequences in the same sample as well. V and J are TRBV6-1 and TRBJ2-7; 8 bases line up with TRBD1. The CDR3 has 13 residues. V was clipped by 7 bases and J by 1 base; unmatched bases: 3. CDR1 is MNHNS, CDR2 SASEGT, per germline. CDR3: CASTRTGSYEQYF. DNA for the CDR3: TGTGCCAGCACTAGGACAGGGTCCTACGAGCAGTACTTC.

The chain has TRBV6-1 and TRBJ2-7; 10 bases align to TRBD1. The CDR3 has 14 amino acids. Trimming at V came to 7 bases and at J to 2 bases, leaving 5 bases not matched to a gene. The V gene's germline CDR1 is MNHNS and CDR2 SASEGT. CDR3 amino acids: CASNSGTGAYEQYF. CDR3 DNA sequence: TGTGCCAGCAACTCCGGGACAGGGGCCTACGAGCAGTACTTC.

V is TRBV18 and J is TRBJ1-4; 7 bases match TRBD1. The V gene end was trimmed by 5 bases and the J gene end by 0 bases; junction bases not matched to a gene: 6. Germline CDR1 is KGHSH and CDR2 is LQKENI. The CDR3 consists of 16 residues. CDR3 loop: CASSDPGQTTNEKLFF. CDR3 coding DNA: TGTGCCAGCTCAGATCCGGGACAGACAACTAATGAAAAACTGTTTTTT.

The chain carries TRBV18 and TRBJ2-7; TRBD1 or TRBD2 may be the D gene (5 bases each). V lost 3 bases and J lost 3, with 15 bases in between. Germline CDR1 and CDR2: KGHSH and LQKENI. The CDR3 has 15 residues. CDR3 coding DNA: TGTGCCAGCTCACCTCCCGGGACCCAGGGCTACGAGCAGTACTTC. This gives the protein CASSPPGTQGYEQYF.

The CDR3 loop reads CSASTVAEQYF. CDR3 nucleotides: TGCAGTGCTAGTACAGTAGCGGAGCAGTACTTC. The J gene is TRBJ2-7, the V gene TRBV20-1; maybe TRBD2 (5 bases). Germline V gene sequence: CDR1 DFQATT, CDR2 SNEGSKA (reference sequence). The CDR3 totals 11 residues. Deletions cut 3 bases from V and 7 bases from J, with 10 bases between.